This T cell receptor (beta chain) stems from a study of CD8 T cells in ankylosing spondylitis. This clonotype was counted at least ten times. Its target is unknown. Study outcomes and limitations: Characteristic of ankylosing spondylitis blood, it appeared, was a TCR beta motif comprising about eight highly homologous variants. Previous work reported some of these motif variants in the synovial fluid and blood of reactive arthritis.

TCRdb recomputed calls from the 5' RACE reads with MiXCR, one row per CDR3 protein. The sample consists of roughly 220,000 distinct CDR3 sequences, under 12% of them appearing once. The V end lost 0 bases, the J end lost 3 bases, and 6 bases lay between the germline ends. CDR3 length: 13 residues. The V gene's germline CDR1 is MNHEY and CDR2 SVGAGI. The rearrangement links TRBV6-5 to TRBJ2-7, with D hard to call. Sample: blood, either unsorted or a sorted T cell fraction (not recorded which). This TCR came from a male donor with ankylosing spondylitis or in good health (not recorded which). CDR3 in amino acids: CASSYSIDYEQYF. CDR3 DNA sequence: TGTGCCAGCAGTTACTCGATCGACTACGAGCAGTACTTC.